This T cell receptor (beta chain) was recorded in a study of cytomegalovirus exposure and HLA in healthy donors. Study-level points and caveats: Some V segments (TRBV6-2 and TRBV6-3 among them) were excluded as indistinguishable. Reports described diagnosis of cytomegalovirus status by the classifier as highly specific and sensitive. Segments of the TCR beta V type were, in most cases, productive about 90% or about 30% of the time in an earlier analysis.

Concerning this clone itself: No antigen is known for it.

The J segment lost 9 bases and the V segment lost 1 base, leaving 11 bases of the junction unmatched. This CDR3 has 17 amino acids. Germline assignment: CDR1 LGHNA and CDR2 YSLEER. PCR was performed using 60 Vbeta and 13 Jbeta primers. Clones were read by immunoSEQ multiplex PCR, and TCRdb kept only the in-frame ones, dropping some. The table shows about 57,000 clones, with 60% to 75% occurring only once. The rearrangement links TRBV4-3 to TRBJ1-6; 8 bases agree with TRBD1. The sample taken for sequencing was PBMCs. The receptor's source is a woman between 50 and 59 years old in good health and CMV-seronegative. The CDR3 DNA reads as TGCGCCAGCAGCCAAGGAGAGCGGACAGGGAGTGTTTCACCCCTCCACTTT. It translates to CASSQGERTGSVSPLHF.